This T cell receptor beta chain is from a study of T cells in Graves' hyperthyroidism and ophthalmopathy. Amplified regions were TCR beta CDR3 sequences from RNA transcripts. The HTBI set primed first-round TCR CDR3 RT-PCR. Each CDR3 protein gets one entry after TCRdb re-called the multiplex PCR reads with MiXCR. The sample shows about 270,000 distinct CDR3 sequences, roughly 22% of them seen only once. V lost 4 bases to trimming and J lost 5 bases; unmatched junction nucleotides: 4. Germline-derived CDR1 and CDR2 are MNHNS and SASEGT. This CDR3 contains 13 residues. The chain is built from TRBV6-1 and TRBJ1-1; 7 bases line up with TRBD1. Material: blood. This TCR came from a man aged 25 to 40 with Graves' ophthalmopathy. The chain's CDR3 is CASSGQGRTEAFF. CDR3 nucleotides: TGTGCCAGCAGTGGACAGGGACGGACTGAAGCTTTCTTT.